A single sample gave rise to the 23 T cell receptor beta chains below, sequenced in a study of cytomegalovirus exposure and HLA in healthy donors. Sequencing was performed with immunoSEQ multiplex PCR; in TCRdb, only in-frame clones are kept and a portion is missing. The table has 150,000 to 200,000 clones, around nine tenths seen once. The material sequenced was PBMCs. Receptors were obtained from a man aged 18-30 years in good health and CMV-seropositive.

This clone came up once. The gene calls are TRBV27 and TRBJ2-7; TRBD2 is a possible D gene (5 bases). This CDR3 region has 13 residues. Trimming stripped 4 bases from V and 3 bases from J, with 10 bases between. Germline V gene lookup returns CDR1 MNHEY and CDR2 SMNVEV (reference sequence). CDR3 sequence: CASSSVSGYEQYF. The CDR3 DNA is TGTGCCAGCAGTTCTGTCAGCGGCTACGAGCAGTACTTC.

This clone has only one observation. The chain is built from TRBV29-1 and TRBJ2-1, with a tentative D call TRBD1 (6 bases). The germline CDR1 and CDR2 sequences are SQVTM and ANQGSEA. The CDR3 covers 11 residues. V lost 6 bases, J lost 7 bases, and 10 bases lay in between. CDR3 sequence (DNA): TGCAGCGTGGTAACAGGGAATGAGCAGTTCTTC. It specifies CSVVTGNEQFF.

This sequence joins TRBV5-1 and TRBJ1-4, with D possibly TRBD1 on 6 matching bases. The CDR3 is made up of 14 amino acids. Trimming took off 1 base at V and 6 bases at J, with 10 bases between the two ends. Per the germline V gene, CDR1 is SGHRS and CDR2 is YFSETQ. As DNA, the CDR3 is TGCGCCAGCAGCTTGACAGGGTCCGATGAAAAACTGTTTTTT. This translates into CASSLTGSDEKLFF. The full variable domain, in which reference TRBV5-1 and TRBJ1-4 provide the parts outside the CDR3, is KAGVTQTPRYLIKTRGQQVTLSCSPISGHRSVSWYQQTPGQGLQFLFEYFSETQRNKGNFPGRFSGRQFSNSRSEMNVSTLELGDSALYLCASSLTGSDEKLFFGSGTQLSVL.

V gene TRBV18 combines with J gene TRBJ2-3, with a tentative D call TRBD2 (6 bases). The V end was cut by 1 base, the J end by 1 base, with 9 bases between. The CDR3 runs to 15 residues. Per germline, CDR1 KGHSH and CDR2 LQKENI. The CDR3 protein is CASSPRDSRTDTQYF. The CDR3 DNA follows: TGTGCCAGCTCACCACGGGACTCCCGCACAGATACGCAGTATTTT.

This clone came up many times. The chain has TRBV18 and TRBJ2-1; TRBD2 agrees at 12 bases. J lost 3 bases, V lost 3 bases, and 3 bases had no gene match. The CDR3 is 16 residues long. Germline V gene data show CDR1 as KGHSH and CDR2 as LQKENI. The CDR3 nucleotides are TGTGCCAGCTCACCCCGACTAGCGGGAGACTACAATGAGCAGTTCTTC. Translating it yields CASSPRLAGDYNEQFF.

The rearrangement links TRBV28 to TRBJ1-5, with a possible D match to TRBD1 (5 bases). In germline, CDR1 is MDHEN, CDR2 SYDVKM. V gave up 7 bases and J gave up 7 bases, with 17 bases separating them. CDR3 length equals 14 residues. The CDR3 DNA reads TGTGCCAGCACCCCGGGGGGGAAGGACCAGCCCCAGCATTTT. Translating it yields CASTPGGKDQPQHF.

The CDR3 loop reads CASSPRLGRGGTDTQYF. The CDR3 DNA reads as TGTGCCAGCAGCCCTCGACTCGGGCGGGGGGGCACAGATACGCAGTATTTT. The chain is built from TRBV2 and TRBJ2-3; 8 nucleotides align to TRBD2. Trimming at V came to 6 bases and at J to 1 base, leaving 12 bases not matched to a gene. CDR1 is SNHLY, CDR2 FYNNEI, per germline. The CDR3 is 17 residues long.

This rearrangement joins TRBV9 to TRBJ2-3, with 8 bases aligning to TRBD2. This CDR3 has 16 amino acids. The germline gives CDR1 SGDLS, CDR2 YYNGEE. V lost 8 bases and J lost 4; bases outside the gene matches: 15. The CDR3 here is CASRPPSSGKADTQYF. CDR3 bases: TGTGCCAGTCGACCCCCAAGTAGCGGGAAAGCAGATACGCAGTATTTT.

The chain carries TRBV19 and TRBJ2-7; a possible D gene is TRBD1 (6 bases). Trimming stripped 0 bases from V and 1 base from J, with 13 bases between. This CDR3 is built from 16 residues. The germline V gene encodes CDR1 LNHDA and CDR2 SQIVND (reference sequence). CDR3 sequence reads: CASSIDSGTTSYEQYF. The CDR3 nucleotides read TGTGCCAGTAGTATAGATTCCGGGACAACATCCTACGAGCAGTACTTC.

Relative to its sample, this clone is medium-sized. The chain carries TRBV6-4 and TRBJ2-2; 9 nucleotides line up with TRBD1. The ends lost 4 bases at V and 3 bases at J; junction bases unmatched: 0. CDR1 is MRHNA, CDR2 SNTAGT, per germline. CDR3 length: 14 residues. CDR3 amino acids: CASSGTGDTGELFF. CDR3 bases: TGTGCCAGCAGTGGGACAGGGGACACCGGGGAGCTGTTTTTT.

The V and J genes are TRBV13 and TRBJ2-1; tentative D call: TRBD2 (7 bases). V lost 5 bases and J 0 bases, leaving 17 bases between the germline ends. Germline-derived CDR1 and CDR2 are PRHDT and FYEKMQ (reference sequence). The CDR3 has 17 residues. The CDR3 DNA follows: TGTGCCAGCAGCGCAAGGGGGGGACCAAGCTCCTACAATGAGCAGTTCTTC. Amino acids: CASSARGGPSSYNEQFF.

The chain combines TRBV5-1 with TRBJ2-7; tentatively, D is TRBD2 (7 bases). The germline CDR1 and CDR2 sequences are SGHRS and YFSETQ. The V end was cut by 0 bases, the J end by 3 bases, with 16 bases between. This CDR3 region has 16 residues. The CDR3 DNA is TGCGCCAGCAGCTTGGACGGGGGGCGGTTGAGCTACGAGCAGTACTTC. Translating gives CASSLDGGRLSYEQYF. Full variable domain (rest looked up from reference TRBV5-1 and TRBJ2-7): KAGVTQTPRYLIKTRGQQVTLSCSPISGHRSVSWYQQTPGQGLQFLFEYFSETQRNKGNFPGRFSGRQFSNSRSEMNVSTLELGDSALYLCASSLDGGRLSYEQYFGPGTRLTVT.

For the CDR3, the DNA is TGTGCCAGCTGGACAAACTCCTACGAGCAGTACTTC. Translated, it gives CASWTNSYEQYF. V usage is TRBV6-1 and J usage is TRBJ2-7; possible D gene TRBD1, 5 bases. Trimming cost V 8 bases and J 0 bases, with 8 bases left between them. Looked up from germline, CDR1 is MNHNS and CDR2 is SASEGT. The CDR3 loop spans 12 amino acids.

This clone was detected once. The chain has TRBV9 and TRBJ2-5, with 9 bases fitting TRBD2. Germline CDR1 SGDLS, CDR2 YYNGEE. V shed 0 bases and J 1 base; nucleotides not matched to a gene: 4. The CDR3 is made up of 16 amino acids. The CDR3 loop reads CASSVAAGGLQETQYF. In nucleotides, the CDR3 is TGTGCCAGCAGCGTAGCGGCGGGGGGGCTCCAAGAGACCCAGTACTTC.

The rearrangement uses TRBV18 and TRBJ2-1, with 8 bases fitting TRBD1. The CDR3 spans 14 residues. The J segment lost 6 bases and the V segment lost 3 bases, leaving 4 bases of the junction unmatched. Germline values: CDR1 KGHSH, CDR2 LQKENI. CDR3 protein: CASSPGQDSNEQFF. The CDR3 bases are TGTGCCAGCTCACCGGGACAGGACTCCAATGAGCAGTTCTTC.

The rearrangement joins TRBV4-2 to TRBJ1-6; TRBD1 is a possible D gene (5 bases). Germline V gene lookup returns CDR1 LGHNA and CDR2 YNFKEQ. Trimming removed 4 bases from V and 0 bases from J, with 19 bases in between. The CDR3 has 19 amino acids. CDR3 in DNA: TGTGCCAGCAGCCGCCTACCCTCCGGGACTGGCTCCTATAATTCACCCCTCCACTTT. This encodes CASSRLPSGTGSYNSPLHF.

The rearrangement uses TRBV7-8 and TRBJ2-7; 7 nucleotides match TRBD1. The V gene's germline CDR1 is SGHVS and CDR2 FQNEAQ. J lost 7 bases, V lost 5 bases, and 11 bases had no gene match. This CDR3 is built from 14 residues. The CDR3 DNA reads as TGTGCCAGCAGCATCTACAGGGGCCAGCGGGAGCAGTACTTC. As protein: CASSIYRGQREQYF.

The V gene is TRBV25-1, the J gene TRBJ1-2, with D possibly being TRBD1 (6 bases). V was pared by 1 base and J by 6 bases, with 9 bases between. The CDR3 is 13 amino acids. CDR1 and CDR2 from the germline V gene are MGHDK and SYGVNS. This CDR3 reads CASSESRGNGYTF. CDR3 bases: TGTGCCAGCAGTGAATCCAGGGGAAATGGCTACACCTTC.

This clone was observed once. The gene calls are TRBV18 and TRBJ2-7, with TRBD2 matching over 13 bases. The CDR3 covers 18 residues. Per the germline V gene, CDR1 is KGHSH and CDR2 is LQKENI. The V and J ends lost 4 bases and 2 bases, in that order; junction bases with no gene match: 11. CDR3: CASSLRLAGGSNAYEQYF. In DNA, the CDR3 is TGTGCCAGCTCACTCCGACTAGCGGGAGGTTCGAATGCCTACGAGCAGTACTTC. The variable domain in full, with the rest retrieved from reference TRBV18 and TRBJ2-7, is NAGVMQNPRHLVRRRGQEARLRCSPMKGHSHVYWYRQLPEEGLKFMVYLQKENIIDESGMPKERFSAEFPKEGPSILRIQQVVRGDSAAYFCASSLRLAGGSNAYEQYFGPGTRLTVT.

The CDR3 sequence: CASSPGQSSTDTQYF. The DNA of the CDR3 is TGTGCCAGCAGCCCGGGACAGTCATCCACAGATACGCAGTATTTT. V is TRBV5-6 and J is TRBJ2-3, with 7 bases that match TRBD1. V lost 4 bases to trimming and J lost 2 bases; unmatched junction nucleotides: 7. Germline V gives CDR1 SGHDT, CDR2 YYEEEE. The CDR3 covers 15 residues.

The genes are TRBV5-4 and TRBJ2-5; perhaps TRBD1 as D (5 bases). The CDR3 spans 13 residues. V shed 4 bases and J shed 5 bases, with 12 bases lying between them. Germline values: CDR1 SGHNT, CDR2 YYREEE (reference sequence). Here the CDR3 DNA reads TGTGCCAGCAGCAGGGCCCCAGGGGAGACCCAGTACTTC. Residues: CASSRAPGETQYF.

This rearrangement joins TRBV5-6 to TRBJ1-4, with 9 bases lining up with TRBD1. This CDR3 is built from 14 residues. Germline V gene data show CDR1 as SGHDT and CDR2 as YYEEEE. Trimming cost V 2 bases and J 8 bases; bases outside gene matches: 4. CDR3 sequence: CASSFGTGIEKLFF. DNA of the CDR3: TGTGCCAGCAGCTTCGGGACAGGGATAGAAAAACTGTTTTTT.

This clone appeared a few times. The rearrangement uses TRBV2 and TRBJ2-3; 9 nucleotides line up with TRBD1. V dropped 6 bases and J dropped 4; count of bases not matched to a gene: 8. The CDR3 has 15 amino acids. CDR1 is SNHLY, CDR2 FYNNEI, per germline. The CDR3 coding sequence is TGTGCCAGCAGGCTAGGGACAGGGAACGCAGATACGCAGTATTTT. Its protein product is CASRLGTGNADTQYF.